This T cell receptor beta chain is drawn from a study of T cell responses to AZD1222 COVID-19 vaccine. This clone showed up just a few times. Its antigen is still unknown. Germline loops: CDR1 MNHEY, CDR2 SVGEGT. Trimming took off 2 bases at V and 1 base at J, with 12 bases between the two ends. The CDR3 contains 15 residues. Only in-frame clones appear in the TCRdb table, and some are missing; sequencing was by immunoSEQ multiplex PCR. The data contain over 100,000 clones, around nine tenths of them singletons. Overall study results and limits: Donors in the cohort were predominantly white British and more often female, and clonal diversity was possibly underestimated. Every sample of the repertoires postdated the peak T cell response. Just 5 to 7 AZD1222 recipients were seropositive at baseline. Receipt of two AZD1222 doses was followed by a rise in Spike-specific TCR breadth and depth.

The J gene is TRBJ2-7, the V gene TRBV6-2 or TRBV6-3, with D perhaps matching TRBD2 (7 bases). This TCR was sampled from an adult in good health. The specimen was peripheral blood, collected on day 0 of AZD1222 vaccination. In DNA, the CDR3 is TGTGCCAGCAGTTACGGGCGGGGGCCGTCCTACGAGCAGTACTTC. As protein: CASSYGRGPSYEQYF.